The clone carrying this T cell receptor (beta chain) was counted ten times or more. What it recognizes is unknown. This sample stems from a study of breast tumors, draining lymph nodes, adjacent tissues. MiXCR, run by TCRdb on the multiplex PCR reads, gives a single entry per CDR3 protein. The repertoire includes tens of thousands of distinct CDR3 sequences, under 75% of them detected once, and less than 20% sits in the top ten. The CDR3 contains 13 residues. Germline CDR1 DFQATT, CDR2 SNEGSKA (reference sequence). Trimming took off 7 bases at V and 1 base at J, with 13 bases between the two ends. Overall study results and limits: Compared with lymph nodes, tumors were less diverse; compared with nontumor tissue, more. That most tumor T cells come from lymph nodes remained unproven.

The sequence was obtained from a female donor with breast cancer. Some clones in this sample may be carry-over from other donors' samples. What was sequenced was tumor-adjacent breast tissue. The genes are TRBV20-1 and TRBJ1-1; D ambiguous. As DNA, the CDR3 is TGCAGTGTCCCCACTCGAGGGAACACTGAAGCTTTCTTT. Translated: CSVPTRGNTEAFF.